These 18 T cell receptor beta chains came from one sample sequenced in a study of shared clonotypes between healthy human individuals. TCRdb keeps only in-frame clones here, not all; method: immunoSEQ multiplex PCR. The sample lists 2 million to 2.5 million clones, 93% seen once, with 0.35% to 0.45% in the top ten. The sample taken for sequencing was naive CD4+ T cells from PBMCs. Subset described: CD45RA+ positively selected. These receptors were collected from a man aged 18 to 29 in good health. Some clones in this sample may be carry-over from other donors' samples.

Written as DNA, the CDR3 is TGTGCCAGCAGCTTTTCCTCGCAGGGGAGCCACGAGCAGTACTTC. It codes for CASSFSSQGSHEQYF. The V and J genes are TRBV11-2 and TRBJ2-7; a possible D gene is TRBD1 (6 bases). The ends were cut back, 3 bases at V and 5 bases at J, with 17 bases in the middle. Germline V gene lookup returns CDR1 SGHAT and CDR2 FQNNGV. The CDR3 totals 15 residues.

The chain links TRBV5-4 to TRBJ2-7; TRBD2 matches at 13 bases. The CDR3 loop spans 16 amino acids. V was pared by 4 bases and J by 4 bases, with 8 bases of the junction left unmatched. CDR1 and CDR2 (germline): SGHNT, YYREEE (reference sequence). The CDR3 coding sequence is TGTGCCAGCAGCCCCGGACTAGCGGGAGTCGCGTACGAGCAGTACTTC. Translation gives CASSPGLAGVAYEQYF.

CDR3 DNA sequence: TGTGCCACCACGAAGGTCCCCGGCGGGGAGCTGTTTTTT. It is translated as CATTKVPGGELFF. The chain is built from TRBV19 and TRBJ2-2; no clear D gene. The V gene's germline CDR1 is LNHDA and CDR2 SQIVND (reference sequence). Trimming removed 10 bases at V and 7 bases at J, with 16 bases between. The CDR3 runs to 13 residues.

The V call is TRBV7-9, the J call TRBJ2-5, with D possibly being TRBD1 (6 bases). Germline V gene data show CDR1 as SEHNR and CDR2 as FQNEAQ (reference sequence). The CDR3 runs 14 residues. The V and J ends lost 5 bases and 7 bases respectively, with 17 bases between them. The CDR3 here is CASSRDTKRGTQYF. The CDR3 DNA reads as TGTGCCAGCAGCCGGGACACAAAACGGGGGACCCAGTACTTC.

The genes are TRBV2 and TRBJ1-1; D ambiguous. Trimming cost V 3 bases and J 1 base, with 6 bases left between them. Germline V lookup: CDR1 SNHLY, CDR2 FYNNEI. This CDR3 comprises 13 residues. This CDR3 is CASSDGQNTEAFF. CDR3 sequence (DNA): TGTGCCAGCAGTGACGGTCAGAACACTGAAGCTTTCTTT.

The table lists this clone with a count of one. This chain uses TRBV5-6 with TRBJ2-3; weak D call: TRBD2 (5 bases). The germline gives CDR1 SGHDT, CDR2 YYEEEE. The CDR3 consists of 17 residues. Trimming pared 4 bases from V and 0 bases from J, leaving 18 bases between. The CDR3 reads CASSLDWRPPSTDTQYF. In DNA, the CDR3 is TGTGCCAGCAGCCTGGACTGGCGCCCCCCTAGCACAGATACGCAGTATTTT.

The chain couples TRBV5-4 to TRBJ1-1; the D is unclear. Trimming took off 4 bases at V and 4 bases at J, with 11 bases between the two ends. This CDR3 contains 13 residues. Germline assignment: CDR1 SGHNT and CDR2 YYREEE (reference sequence). CDR3 coding DNA: TGTGCCAGCAGCCGCGAGGAGGGCACTGAAGCTTTCTTT. It encodes CASSREEGTEAFF.

The chain links TRBV10-3 to TRBJ2-7; TRBD1 agrees at 8 bases. Unmatched junction bases numbered 4, after V lost 4 bases and J lost 2 bases. There are 14 residues in the CDR3. Per germline, CDR1 ENHRY and CDR2 SYGVKD. CDR3 DNA: TGTGCCATCAGTGGCCGGGACAGGCCCTACGAGCAGTACTTC. As protein: CAISGRDRPYEQYF.

The CDR3 region has the DNA TGCGCCAGCAGCTTGGACCGCCGAGTGAAACGGGAGGGTCAGGCCGGGGAGCTGTTTTTT. It codes for CASSLDRRVKREGQAGELFF. The V gene is TRBV5-1, the J gene TRBJ2-2; 8 bases map to TRBD2. CDR1 SGHRS and CDR2 YFSETQ come from the germline V gene. This CDR3 is 20 amino acids long. V shed 0 bases, J shed 6 bases, and the junction held 19 bases outside the gene matches.

In regard to this clone: Additional DNA sequences in this sample encode the identical CDR3. This chain connects TRBV28 to TRBJ1-3; D is uncertain. This CDR3 spans 13 amino acids. Trimming stripped 2 bases from V and 5 bases from J, with 7 bases between. CDR1 and CDR2 from the germline V gene are MDHEN and SYDVKM. This CDR3 reads CASSLGGRNTIYF. CDR3 coding DNA: TGTGCCAGCAGTTTAGGAGGGAGAAACACCATATATTTT.

This chain links TRBV5-5 with TRBJ2-7; either TRBD1 or TRBD2 may supply D (5 bases each). CDR1 and CDR2 (germline): SGHKS, YYEKEE (reference sequence). The CDR3 length is 15 residues. V was cut by 4 bases and J by 0 bases, with 14 bases left in between. Written as DNA, the CDR3 is TGTGCCAGCAGCCTGGGACCGTGGAGCTCCTACGAGCAGTACTTC. Amino acids: CASSLGPWSSYEQYF.

For this clone: Other DNA sequences in the same sample also yield this CDR3. The chain employs TRBV5-1 and TRBJ2-5; D is undetermined. The germline V gene encodes CDR1 SGHRS and CDR2 YFSETQ. CDR3 length: 12 residues. The V end lost 2 bases, the J end lost 4 bases, and 6 bases lay between the germline ends. CDR3 loop: CASSFFRETQYF. The CDR3 DNA sequence: TGCGCCAGCAGCTTCTTTAGAGAGACCCAGTACTTC.

The chain carries TRBV11-2 and TRBJ2-5; 7 bases match TRBD2. CDR1 SGHAT and CDR2 FQNNGV come from the germline V gene. This CDR3 is 15 amino acids long. V shed 1 base, J shed 1 base, and the junction held 3 bases outside the gene matches. The CDR3 DNA reads TGTGCCAGCAGCTTAGGGGGGGGATTCCAAGAGACCCAGTACTTC. It translates to CASSLGGGFQETQYF.

This clone appeared a single time. V is TRBV5-1 and J is TRBJ2-3, with D hard to call. V dropped 0 bases and J dropped 0 bases, with 8 bases sitting between them. The CDR3 is made up of 15 amino acids. Germline V CDR1 and CDR2: SGHRS, YFSETQ. CDR3 residues: CASSLVLESTDTQYF. The CDR3 DNA follows: TGCGCCAGCAGCTTGGTTCTGGAAAGCACAGATACGCAGTATTTT.

This rearrangement joins TRBV2 to TRBJ2-7; TRBD2 is a possible D gene (5 bases). Trimming pared 5 bases from V and 0 bases from J, leaving 14 bases between. The CDR3 extends over 15 amino acids. Germline assignment: CDR1 SNHLY and CDR2 FYNNEI. The CDR3 DNA reads TGTGCCAGCAGTAGTGAAGAGGGCATCTCCTACGAGCAGTACTTC. It encodes CASSSEEGISYEQYF.

The chain carries TRBV9 and TRBJ2-7; possibly TRBD1 for D (5 bases). The V gene's germline CDR1 is SGDLS and CDR2 YYNGEE. Trimming pared 0 bases from V and 2 bases from J, leaving 12 bases between. This CDR3 is 15 amino acids long. CDR3 amino acids: CASSVGGGLTYEQYF. CDR3 in DNA: TGTGCCAGCAGCGTAGGGGGCGGCCTCACCTACGAGCAGTACTTC.

This chain connects TRBV5-5 to TRBJ1-1, with 8 bases aligning to TRBD1. The CDR3 consists of 14 residues. V lost 3 bases to trimming and J lost 4 bases; unmatched junction nucleotides: 5. The germline CDR1 and CDR2 sequences are SGHKS and YYEKEE (reference sequence). This CDR3 is CASSSQGAGTEAFF. The CDR3 DNA reads TGTGCCAGCAGCTCTCAGGGGGCAGGCACTGAAGCTTTCTTT.

CDR3 amino acids: CASGANQPQHF. In nucleotides, the CDR3 is TGTGCCAGCGGAGCTAATCAGCCCCAGCATTTT. The chain couples TRBV6-5 to TRBJ1-5; unclear D gene. The CDR3 is 11 amino acids. V was clipped by 8 bases and J by 4 bases, with 6 bases between them. Germline CDR1 MNHEY, CDR2 SVGAGI.